The subject of this entry is one TCR beta chain. This specimen belongs to a study of blood T cell repertoires in COVID-19. Study in general: Both acute and convalescent COVID-19 samples were obtained from the United States, Italy and Spain. The analysed material was cDNA or gDNA that came from T cells, B-cell-depleted T cells, or PBMCs.

In the original workflow: For nucleated cells, counts were estimated from reference gene primer amplification. The data were produced by immunoSEQ multiplex PCR, yet TCRdb's version contains in-frame clones alone and is incomplete. The V and J calls and clone size come from that table; D and trimming were worked out from the DNA. The sample lists over 100,000 clones; around 90% were seen once. Seattle patients were enrolled while actively infected and followed longitudinally. In germline, CDR1 is LGHDT, CDR2 YNNKEL (reference sequence). This CDR3 has 16 amino acids. Trimming pared 1 base from V and 2 bases from J, leaving 15 bases between.

This receptor was identified in a woman between 45 and 60 years old with COVID-19, enrolled during active disease. Material for sequencing was peripheral blood. This chain joins TRBV3-1 (or the pseudogene TRBV3-2) and TRBJ2-7; D is perhaps TRBD1 (6 bases). Here the CDR3 reads CASSQGQEDSTYEQYF. CDR3 DNA: TGTGCCAGCAGCCAAGGGCAGGAGGACAGTACCTACGAGCAGTACTTC.